The 23 T cell receptor beta chains below come from one sample, sequenced in a study of CD8+CD57+ T cells in acquired aplastic anemia. Genomic DNA acted as the template from which TCR beta VDJ combination and CDR3 sequence profiling were carried out. TCRdb fed the reads into MiXCR, producing one record per CDR3 protein. The sample has around 130,000 distinct CDR3 sequences, 48% seen once. Source material: sorted CD4+, CD8+, or CD8+CD57+ T cells (not recorded which) from PBMCs. The receptors derive from a human donor in good health, serving as a control.

By share, this clonotype counts as medium-sized (0.01 to 0.1%). The V and J genes are TRBV10-3 and TRBJ1-6; no clear D. CDR3 size: 12 residues. Per germline, CDR1 ENHRY and CDR2 SYGVKD. Deletions cut 2 bases from V and 6 bases from J, with 2 bases between. The CDR3 region is CAISEVNSPLHF. The CDR3 nucleotides are TGTGCCATCAGTGAGGTTAATTCACCCCTCCACTTT.

This clonotype was observed a few times. The chain employs TRBV29-1 and TRBJ2-7; TRBD2 might be the D (5 bases). This CDR3 has 15 amino acids. Germline assignment: CDR1 SQVTM and CDR2 ANQGSEA. V dropped 2 bases and J dropped 0 bases, with 14 bases sitting between them. The CDR3 spells CSVELLGLNSYEQYF. CDR3 coding DNA: TGCAGCGTTGAACTACTTGGACTCAACTCCTACGAGCAGTACTTC.

This clonotype was seen repeatedly, ten times or more. This sequence joins TRBV7-2 and TRBJ2-6; 7 positions match TRBD2. The V and J ends lost 6 bases and 2 bases, in that order; junction bases with no gene match: 10. CDR3 length: 17 amino acids. CDR1 is SGHTA, CDR2 FQGNSA, per germline. CDR3 DNA sequence: TGTGCCAGCAGACAATTTCCGGCGGGGGCTGGGGCCAACGTCCTGACTTTC. It translates to CASRQFPAGAGANVLTF.

This clonotype was observed at least ten times. The J gene is TRBJ1-2, the V gene TRBV20-1, with no clear D. Trimming took 3 bases from V and 4 from J, leaving 24 bases between them. This CDR3 spans 17 amino acids. CDR1 is DFQATT, CDR2 SNEGSKA, per germline (reference sequence). Here the CDR3 DNA reads TGCAGTGCTAGGGGCGACGGATCCGAGAAAGGTGGCTATGGCTACACCTTC. It is translated as CSARGDGSEKGGYGYTF.

This clonotype was detected ten times or more. The CDR3 DNA is TGCGCCAGCAGCCAAAGGCCAGCGGGGGTCCCGGGGGTAGAGACCCAGTACTTC. Translating gives CASSQRPAGVPGVETQYF. The chain uses TRBV4-1 and TRBJ2-5; 8 bases match TRBD2. Looked up from germline, CDR1 is MGHRA and CDR2 is YSYEKL. The CDR3 covers 18 residues. The V segment lost 2 bases and the J segment 4 bases; nucleotides outside the gene matches: 15.

The rearrangement uses TRBV6-2 or TRBV6-3 and TRBJ1-1, with 10 positions matching TRBD1. The CDR3 extends over 18 amino acids. The junction had 11 bases not matched to a gene; V was cut back by 2 bases and J by 2 bases. Germline CDR1 and CDR2: MNHEY and SVGEGT. The CDR3 sequence: CASSYVFRQGAVNTEAFF. The CDR3 region has the DNA TGTGCCAGCAGTTACGTCTTTCGACAGGGGGCCGTTAACACTGAAGCTTTCTTT.

This clonotype came up many times. J is TRBJ2-5 and V is TRBV7-2, with 7 bases that match TRBD2. The V segment lost 5 bases and the J segment 1 base; nucleotides outside the gene matches: 10. Germline V gene lookup returns CDR1 SGHTA and CDR2 FQGNSA. This CDR3 is built from 16 residues. The CDR3 spells CASSPKLALSQETQYF. The CDR3 DNA sequence: TGTGCCAGCAGCCCTAAACTAGCGTTGAGCCAAGAGACCCAGTACTTC.

The CDR3 bases are TGTGCCATCAGTGAACGGCCGGGTTCACCCCTCCACTTT. It translates to CAISERPGSPLHF. V and J are TRBV10-3 and TRBJ1-6; no definite D call. There are 13 residues in the CDR3. V lost 3 bases and J 9 bases, leaving 9 bases between the germline ends. From germline, CDR1 is ENHRY and CDR2 SYGVKD.

In its sample, this clonotype is medium-sized (0.01 to 0.1%). V gene TRBV2 combines with J gene TRBJ1-6; TRBD1 is a possible D gene (5 bases). There are 14 residues in the CDR3. Germline loops: CDR1 SNHLY, CDR2 FYNNEI. V was cut by 9 bases and J by 5 bases, with 14 bases left in between. The DNA for the CDR3 is TGTGCCAGGCACACCGGGACCAATAATTCACCCCTCCACTTT. Protein product: CARHTGTNNSPLHF.

This clonotype has at least ten counts. CDR3 region: CSAALAGGVGEQYF. CDR3 in DNA: TGCAGTGCCGCCCTAGCGGGGGGGGTCGGCGAGCAGTACTTC. The chain has TRBV20-1 and TRBJ2-7; TRBD2 matches at 12 bases. The germline V gene has CDR1 DFQATT and CDR2 SNEGSKA (reference sequence). J lost 6 bases, V lost 6 bases, and 9 bases had no gene match. The CDR3 loop spans 14 amino acids.

This clonotype appeared many times. The gene calls are TRBV10-3 and TRBJ1-5; D gene unclear. The CDR3 extends over 16 amino acids. With 0 bases removed from V and 4 bases from J, the gap between germline ends came to 13 bases. Germline CDR1 is ENHRY and CDR2 is SYGVKD. The CDR3 sequence: CAISESGPKTNQPQHF. Written as DNA, the CDR3 is TGTGCCATCAGTGAGTCCGGACCAAAAACTAATCAGCCCCAGCATTTT.

This clonotype was observed many times. The V and J genes are TRBV4-2 and TRBJ1-3; 9 bases fit TRBD1. Germline lookup yields CDR1 LGHNA and CDR2 YNFKEQ. This CDR3 comprises 16 residues. J lost 7 bases, V lost 2 bases, and 9 bases had no gene match. CDR3 sequence (DNA): TGTGCCAGCAGCCAAAATGGTGACAGGGGGGGGAACACCATATATTTT. It encodes CASSQNGDRGGNTIYF.

In this sample, this clonotype turned up a few times. This chain joins TRBV10-2 and TRBJ1-5; D gene unclear. CDR1 is WSHSY, CDR2 SAAADI, per germline. Trimming removed 0 bases at V and 1 base at J, with 4 bases between. The CDR3 length is 14 residues. The CDR3 sequence: CASSESVSNQPQHF. In nucleotides, the CDR3 is TGCGCCAGCAGTGAGTCGGTGAGCAATCAGCCCCAGCATTTT.

The V gene is TRBV5-1, the J gene TRBJ1-2; 8 bases line up with TRBD1. The CDR3 is 17 amino acids. Germline loops: CDR1 SGHRS, CDR2 YFSETQ. The trim removed 0 bases at V and 7 bases at J, leaving 14 bases unmatched. The CDR3 reads CASSLDGGTGGSGGYTF. CDR3 nucleotides: TGCGCCAGCAGCTTGGACGGGGGGACAGGCGGATCAGGTGGCTACACCTTC.

This clonotype was seen once. The V gene is TRBV25-1, the J gene TRBJ1-6; 8 bases align to TRBD1. This CDR3 is 15 amino acids long. The V and J ends lost 2 bases and 10 bases, in that order; junction bases with no gene match: 7. Germline V gives CDR1 MGHDK, CDR2 SYGVNS. The CDR3 DNA sequence: TGTGCCAGCAGTGAAGGCGGACAGGGAAGATCACCCCTCCACTTT. Protein: CASSEGGQGRSPLHF.

The V gene is TRBV2, the J gene TRBJ2-7, with D uncertain. The CDR3 extends over 11 amino acids. V was shortened by 4 bases and J by 8 bases, with 9 bases between the two germline ends. The germline V gene encodes CDR1 SNHLY and CDR2 FYNNEI. Here the CDR3 reads CASSVLTKQYV. CDR3 DNA: TGTGCCAGCAGTGTGTTAACCAAGCAGTACGTC.

This clonotype came up many times. A read error may account for a junction end that differs from germline. This chain's CDR3 is CASSLLGGYGYAF. The DNA of the CDR3 is TGTGCCAGCAGTTTACTAGGGGGATATGGCTACGCCTTC. V usage is TRBV12-3 or TRBV12-4 and J usage is TRBJ1-2; D may be TRBD1 (6 bases). The CDR3 length is 13 residues.

The chain combines TRBV25-1 with TRBJ1-2; no definite D call. The V gene's germline CDR1 is MGHDK and CDR2 SYGVNS. The CDR3 extends over 14 amino acids. V lost 5 bases and J 8 bases, leaving 18 bases between the germline ends. CDR3 loop: CASSPRTRPLGYTF. For the CDR3, the DNA is TGTGCCAGCAGTCCAAGGACCCGGCCCCTAGGCTACACCTTC.

The table lists this clonotype with many counts. The genes are TRBV10-1 and TRBJ2-1, with D maybe TRBD1 (6 bases). Germline-derived CDR1 and CDR2 are WNHNN and SYGVQD (reference sequence). This CDR3 is built from 13 residues. V lost 10 bases to trimming and J lost 6 bases, with 16 bases between them. CDR3 sequence: CAISGVVGNEQFF. CDR3 nucleotide sequence: TGCGCCATCTCAGGGGTTGTAGGCAATGAGCAGTTCTTC.

The chain couples TRBV9 to TRBJ2-2; tentative D call: TRBD2 (5 bases). This CDR3 region has 15 residues. Trimming cost V 0 bases and J 5 bases, with 11 bases left between them. The germline gives CDR1 SGDLS, CDR2 YYNGEE. The CDR3 sequence is CASSVGGRGTGELFF. For the CDR3, the DNA is TGTGCCAGCAGCGTAGGGGGAAGAGGGACCGGGGAGCTGTTTTTT.

This clonotype was recorded at least ten times. CDR3 residues: CASSLAKGQGGNTEAFF. The CDR3 DNA is TGTGCCAGCAGTTTAGCGAAAGGACAGGGAGGGAACACTGAAGCTTTCTTT. The genes are TRBV12-3 or TRBV12-4 and TRBJ1-1; 8 bases agree with TRBD1. J was trimmed by 1 base and V by 0 bases; bases with no gene match: 7. The CDR3 is 17 residues long.

The J gene is TRBJ2-5, the V gene TRBV7-2; a weak D match, TRBD2 (6 bases). The CDR3 length is 11 residues. Germline V gives CDR1 SGHTA, CDR2 FQGNSA. Trimming stripped 11 bases from V and 3 bases from J, with 10 bases between. CDR3: CAGGTEETQYF. For the CDR3, the DNA is TGTGCCGGGGGGACCGAAGAGACCCAGTACTTC.

For this clonotype: The junction and the germline gene differ at one end; a read error may be behind it. This rearrangement joins TRBV15 to TRBJ1-5, with D uncertain. Germline values: CDR1 LNHNV, CDR2 YYDKDF (reference sequence). CDR3 length: 15 residues. Written as DNA, the CDR3 is TGTGCCACCAGCACCTCGGGTAATAGCAGTCAGCCCCAGCATTTT. It translates to CATSTSGNSSQPQHF.